The sequence of this T cell receptor (beta chain) was determined in a study of control samples from healthy donors and cancer patients. This CDR3 spans 16 amino acids. The V gene lost 4 bases and the J gene lost 3 bases, with 16 bases spanning the gap. Germline CDR1 is SEHNR and CDR2 is FQNEAQ (reference sequence). The assay was immunoSEQ multiplex PCR, and TCRdb's table has in-frame clones only and misses some. The table lists about 100,000 clones, more than 85% of them singletons, with over 15% in the top ten. The clonotype comes from a woman in her forties or fifties in good health. The specimen sequenced was blood. The chain couples TRBV7-9 to TRBJ2-1, with unresolved D. The CDR3 DNA is TGTGCCAGCAGCTACCCTGAATCCCCTTACTACAATGAGCAGTTCTTC. Translation: CASSYPESPYYNEQFF.